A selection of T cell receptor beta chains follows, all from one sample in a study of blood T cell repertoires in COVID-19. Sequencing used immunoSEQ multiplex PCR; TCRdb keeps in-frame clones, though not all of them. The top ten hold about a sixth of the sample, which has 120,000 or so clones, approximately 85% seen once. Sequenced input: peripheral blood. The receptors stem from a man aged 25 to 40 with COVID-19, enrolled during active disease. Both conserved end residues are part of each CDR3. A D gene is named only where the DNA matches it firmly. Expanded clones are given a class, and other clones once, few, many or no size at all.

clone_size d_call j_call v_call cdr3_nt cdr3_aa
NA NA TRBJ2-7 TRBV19 TGTGCCAGTAGTATTGGGGGGGCTCACGAGCAGTACTTC CASSIGGAHEQYF
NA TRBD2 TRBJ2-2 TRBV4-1 TGCGCCAGCAGCCAAAGAACTAGCGGGAAGGGCGGGGAGCTGTTTTTT CASSQRTSGKGGELFF
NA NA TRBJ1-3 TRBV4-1 TGCGCCAGCAGCCAAGTGTTGCGCCTCTCTGGAAACACCATATATTTT CASSQVLRLSGNTIYF
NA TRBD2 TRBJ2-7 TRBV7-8 TGTGCCAGCAGCTTAGCCCTTCCACCGGGACTAGCGGGAGCCGAGCAGTACTTC CASSLALPPGLAGAEQYF
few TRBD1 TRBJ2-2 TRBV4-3 TGCGCCAGCAGCCAAGCGGGACAGCCGTTCACCGGGGAGCTGTTTTTT CASSQAGQPFTGELFF
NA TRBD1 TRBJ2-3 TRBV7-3 TGTGCCAGCAGCCTATGGACAGGGCAAGGCACAGATACGCAGTATTTT CASSLWTGQGTDTQYF
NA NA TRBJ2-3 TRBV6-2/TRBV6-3 TGTGCCAGCAGTTACGCCGGGCTAGCTGCAGATACGCAGTATTTT CASSYAGLAADTQYF
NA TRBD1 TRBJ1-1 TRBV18 TGTGCCAGCTCACCATCGAGCGCAGGGGGCAACACTGAAGCTTTCTTT CASSPSSAGGNTEAFF
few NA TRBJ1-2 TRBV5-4 TGTGCCAGCAGCTCGGAAGGGGGGGTAGCTAACTATGGCTACACCTTC CASSSEGGVANYGYTF
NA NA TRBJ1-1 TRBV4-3 TGCGCCAGCAGCTCCACAGTGAACACTGAAGCTTTCTTT CASSSTVNTEAFF
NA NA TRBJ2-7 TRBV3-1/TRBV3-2 TGTGCCAGCAGCCAAGATCTCGAGCAGTACTTC CASSQDLEQYF
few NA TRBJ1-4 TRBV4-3 TGCGCCAGCAGCCAAGATAGGCCACAGCATGAAAAACTGTTTTTT CASSQDRPQHEKLFF
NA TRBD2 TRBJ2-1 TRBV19 TGTGCCAGTAGTATAATCCTAGCGGGGAACTACAATGAGCAGTTCTTC CASSIILAGNYNEQFF
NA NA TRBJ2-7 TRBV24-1 TGTGCCACCAGTGAAGGGACTTCCGATTTCTACGAGCAGTACTTC CATSEGTSDFYEQYF
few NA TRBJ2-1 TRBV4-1 TGCGCCAGCAGCCGATCAGGGACAGCGGGAGCGGGCTACAATGAGCAGTTCTTC CASSRSGTAGAGYNEQFF
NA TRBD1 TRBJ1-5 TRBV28 TGTGCCAGCAGTCCACCTGACAGGGGGGGACAGCCCCAGCATTTT CASSPPDRGGQPQHF